This TCR beta chain was captured by sequencing in a study of blood T cells in healthy people across ages. The CDR3 totals 16 residues. CDR1 and CDR2 from the germline V gene are LNHNV and YYDKDF (reference sequence). V was trimmed by 0 bases and J by 4 bases, leaving 16 bases between them. Then a second PCR, running roughly 7 to 11 cycles, was carried out with a sample-barcoded 5' primer and a J-beta primer mix. TCRdb redid the calling of the 5' RACE reads with MiXCR, one entry per CDR3 protein. In the table there are around 990,000 distinct CDR3 sequences, approximately 25% of which are singletons. The same sample was also studied in work on T cells of mothers and their children. This second study says: No clones detected were persistent microchimeric T cell clones.

The source of this sequence is a girl under 10 years old in good health. V gene TRBV15 combines with J gene TRBJ2-7; D is unclear. The material sequenced was blood. This CDR3 reads CATSRDVGSGGYEQYF. In DNA form, the CDR3 reads TGTGCCACCAGCAGAGATGTGGGGTCAGGTGGTTACGAGCAGTACTTC.